One and the same sample provided the 32 T cell receptor beta chains below, sequenced in a study of blood T cell repertoires in COVID-19. This table comes from immunoSEQ multiplex PCR, and its TCRdb copy is limited to in-frame clones, with some not included. The sample shows 150,000 to 200,000 clones, approximately 86% of them seen only once. Input material: peripheral blood. Source of these receptors: a man in his 70s with acute or convalescent COVID-19.

The DNA of the CDR3 is TGCGCCAGCAGCTTACAGGGACAGTACAATGAGCAGTTCTTC. Its protein product is CASSLQGQYNEQFF. The chain recombines TRBV5-1 with TRBJ2-1, with TRBD1 matching 7 bases. V shed 2 bases, J shed 4 bases, and the junction held 3 bases outside the gene matches. The CDR3 has 14 amino acids. Germline V CDR1 and CDR2: SGHRS, YFSETQ.

The V and J genes are TRBV9 and TRBJ2-1, with 11 bases aligning to TRBD2. Germline values: CDR1 SGDLS, CDR2 YYNGEE. V shed 3 bases, J shed 5 bases, and the junction held 1 base outside the gene matches. The CDR3 is 14 residues long. CDR3 sequence reads: CASSGSGRDNEQFF. In DNA, the CDR3 is TGTGCCAGCAGCGGTAGCGGGAGGGACAATGAGCAGTTCTTC.

This rearrangement joins TRBV10-3 to TRBJ2-1; TRBD1 matches 12 bases. The CDR3 totals 13 residues. Per germline, CDR1 ENHRY and CDR2 SYGVKD. After removal of 11 bases from V and 9 bases from J, the junction contained 8 bases not matched to a gene. The CDR3 is CALAGQGAGEQFF. DNA for the CDR3: TGTGCCCTCGCGGGACAGGGGGCAGGTGAGCAGTTCTTC.

The CDR3 nucleotides are TGCGCCAGCAGCTTGGGACAGGGAATTATGAACACTGAAGCTTTCTTT. As protein: CASSLGQGIMNTEAFF. This chain joins TRBV5-1 and TRBJ1-1; 7 positions agree with TRBD1. This CDR3 has 16 residues. With V trimmed by 0 bases and J by 0 bases, 5 bases remained unmatched. Germline CDR1 is SGHRS and CDR2 is YFSETQ.

V and J are TRBV5-5 and TRBJ2-2; no reliable D call. Trimming left V 9 bases short and J 5 bases short, with 11 bases between. Germline CDR1 is SGHKS and CDR2 is YYEKEE (reference sequence). The CDR3 totals 12 residues. CDR3 loop: CATTVGTGELFF. The CDR3, as DNA: TGTGCCACCACGGTCGGGACCGGGGAGCTGTTTTTT.

The chain links TRBV18 to TRBJ2-6; 9 bases match TRBD1. J lost 4 bases, V lost 8 bases, and 9 bases had no gene match. Germline V gene data show CDR1 as KGHSH and CDR2 as LQKENI. The CDR3 runs 16 residues. CDR3 sequence (DNA): TGTGCCAGCGCCACAGGGGGCGCAGCGGGGGCCAACGTCCTGACTTTC. This translates into CASATGGAAGANVLTF.

V gene TRBV3-1 (or the pseudogene TRBV3-2) combines with J gene TRBJ1-2, with a possible D match to TRBD1 (5 bases). The CDR3 extends over 16 amino acids. V was pared by 4 bases and J by 0 bases, with 15 bases between. Germline-derived CDR1 and CDR2 are LGHDT and YNNKEL (reference sequence). CDR3 residues: CASSPRRNRTNYGYTF. For the CDR3, the DNA is TGTGCCAGCAGCCCGCGCCGGAACAGGACTAACTATGGCTACACCTTC.

The rearrangement uses TRBV5-4 and TRBJ2-2, with TRBD1 matching 9 bases. The J segment lost 1 base and the V segment lost 4 bases, leaving 5 bases of the junction unmatched. CDR1 is SGHNT, CDR2 YYREEE, per germline (reference sequence). The CDR3 loop spans 16 amino acids. The CDR3 DNA reads as TGTGCCAGCAGCCACGGACAGGGGAGGAACACCGGGGAGCTGTTTTTT. Translated: CASSHGQGRNTGELFF.

The chain carries TRBV10-3 and TRBJ2-2; 9 bases match TRBD1. The CDR3 contains 17 residues. Looked up from germline, CDR1 is ENHRY and CDR2 is SYGVKD. V lost 3 bases to trimming and J lost 1 base; unmatched junction nucleotides: 6. As DNA, the CDR3 is TGTGCCATCAGTGACTCCTTGGGACAGGGGAACACCGGGGAGCTGTTTTTT. Translating gives CAISDSLGQGNTGELFF.

This clone turned up a few times. The genes are TRBV27 and TRBJ1-2, with D possibly TRBD1 on 6 matching bases. Looked up from germline, CDR1 is MNHEY and CDR2 is SMNVEV (reference sequence). The CDR3 length is 13 residues. Trimming took 8 bases from V and 7 from J, leaving 17 bases between them. The CDR3 protein is CASRLAGEGGYTF. CDR3 nucleotide sequence: TGTGCCAGCCGCCTGGCAGGGGAGGGTGGCTACACCTTC.

The V gene is TRBV18, the J gene TRBJ2-3; 12 positions agree with TRBD2. Trimming removed 2 bases from V and 2 bases from J; junction bases left unmatched: 5. Per the germline V gene, CDR1 is KGHSH and CDR2 is LQKENI. The length of the CDR3 is 17 residues. In DNA, the CDR3 is TGTGCCAGCTCACCAAGCCTAGCGGGAGGGTACACAGATACGCAGTATTTT. This gives the protein CASSPSLAGGYTDTQYF.

A word on this clone: A junction boundary mismatches the germline segment, possibly from a read error. V and J are TRBV28 and TRBJ1-1; D is unresolved. CDR1 is MDHEN, CDR2 SYDVKM, per germline. The CDR3 contains 14 residues. This CDR3 reads CASSAVGAPTEAFF. As DNA, the CDR3 is TGTGCCAGCAGTGCCGTGGGAGCCCCTACTGAGGCTTTCTTT.

This sequence joins TRBV6-4 and TRBJ2-7; 11 bases are a match to TRBD1. CDR1 and CDR2 (germline): MRHNA, SNTAGT. After removal of 5 bases from V and 6 bases from J, the junction contained 15 bases not matched to a gene. The CDR3 runs to 17 residues. CDR3 loop: CASSRLRFRDRGCEQYF. The CDR3 nucleotides read TGTGCCAGCAGTCGTCTGAGATTCCGGGACAGGGGGTGCGAGCAGTACTTC.

V and J are TRBV27 and TRBJ2-7; tentative D call: TRBD1 (5 bases). The V gene's germline CDR1 is MNHEY and CDR2 SMNVEV (reference sequence). Trimming stripped 3 bases from V and 7 bases from J, with 16 bases between. There are 14 residues in the CDR3. The CDR3 nucleotides are TGTGCCAGCAGTTTGACCCTAGGGGTGGGTGAGCAGTACTTC. It specifies CASSLTLGVGEQYF.

The chain uses TRBV7-6 and TRBJ2-2; a weak D match, TRBD2 (5 bases). V was clipped by 5 bases and J by 5 bases, with 12 bases between them. The CDR3 length is 14 residues. Germline-derived CDR1 and CDR2 are SGHVS and FNYEAQ. This CDR3 is CASSAWTETGELFF. In DNA form, the CDR3 reads TGTGCCAGCAGCGCCTGGACTGAAACCGGGGAGCTGTTTTTT.

The V and J genes are TRBV7-6 and TRBJ2-5, with 7 nucleotides matching TRBD1. This CDR3 spans 16 amino acids. Germline V lookup: CDR1 SGHVS, CDR2 FNYEAQ. Unmatched junction bases numbered 7, after V lost 3 bases and J lost 0 bases. The DNA of the CDR3 is TGTGCCAGCAGCTTTTCGGGACAGATGGACCAAGAGACCCAGTACTTC. As protein: CASSFSGQMDQETQYF.

The chain couples TRBV6-5 to TRBJ2-1; TRBD2 might be the D (7 bases). This CDR3 region has 16 residues. CDR1 is MNHEY, CDR2 SVGAGI, per germline. Trimming left V 0 bases short and J 5 bases short, with 14 bases between. CDR3 amino acids: CASSYSMGGPHNEQFF. CDR3 sequence (DNA): TGTGCCAGCAGTTACTCGATGGGGGGGCCCCACAATGAGCAGTTCTTC.

The chain joins TRBV12-3 or TRBV12-4 to TRBJ2-4; D may be TRBD2 (6 bases). The CDR3 is made up of 13 amino acids. The germline V and J ends were trimmed by 1 base and 7 bases, with 8 bases remaining between them. CDR3 region: CASSLGGVNIQYF. CDR3 in DNA: TGTGCCAGCAGTTTAGGGGGGGTGAACATTCAGTACTTC.

The chain has TRBV6-5 and TRBJ2-2; 9 nucleotides match TRBD1. Trimming at V came to 4 bases and at J to 2 bases, leaving 5 bases not matched to a gene. Germline values: CDR1 MNHEY, CDR2 SVGAGI. This CDR3 contains 16 residues. Written as DNA, the CDR3 is TGTGCCAGCAGTTCCACAGGGGGCGCCAACACCGGGGAGCTGTTTTTT. Residues: CASSSTGGANTGELFF.

The V call is TRBV12-2, the J call TRBJ1-2; the D call in the table, TRBD1, was not verified against the DNA. TRBV12-2 has pseudogene status. The CDR3 totals 13 residues. The CDR3 sequence is CASRLTGDYGYTF. CDR3 DNA: TGTGCAAGTCGTCTCACAGGGGACTATGGCTACACCTTC.

The gene calls are TRBV19 and TRBJ2-1; 9 bases map to TRBD2. This CDR3 has 17 amino acids. V shed 7 bases, J shed 3 bases, and the junction held 13 bases outside the gene matches. Per the germline V gene, CDR1 is LNHDA and CDR2 is SQIVND (reference sequence). As DNA, the CDR3 is TGTGCCAGTACGGCAGGAGGAGCGGGGGGTCTCTACAATGAGCAGTTCTTC. Translating gives CASTAGGAGGLYNEQFF. Looking up the rest from reference TRBV19 and TRBJ2-1 gives the full variable domain: DGGITQSPKYLFRKEGQNVTLSCEQNLNHDAMYWYRQDPGQGLRLIYYSQIVNDFQKGDIAEGYSVSREKKESFPLTVTSAQKNPTAFYLCASTAGGAGGLYNEQFFGPGTRLTVL.

The rearrangement uses TRBV27 and TRBJ1-5; 7 bases are shared with TRBD1. The V segment lost 2 bases and the J segment 4 bases; nucleotides outside the gene matches: 2. The CDR3 has 14 residues. Germline CDR1 and CDR2: MNHEY and SMNVEV (reference sequence). The CDR3 protein is CASSLLRGNQPQHF. In nucleotides, the CDR3 is TGTGCCAGCAGTTTACTCAGGGGGAATCAGCCCCAGCATTTT.

J is TRBJ2-5 and V is TRBV5-6; D perhaps matches TRBD1 (5 bases). Germline values: CDR1 SGHDT, CDR2 YYEEEE. The ends were cut back, 1 base at V and 4 bases at J, with 17 bases in the middle. This CDR3 region has 16 residues. CDR3 protein: CASSLIREGGRETQYF. In nucleotides, the CDR3 is TGTGCCAGCAGCTTGATCAGGGAAGGTGGGCGAGAGACCCAGTACTTC.

V and J are TRBV9 and TRBJ2-5; possible D gene TRBD2, 7 bases. CDR3 size: 15 residues. The V gene lost 6 bases and the J gene lost 2 bases, with 17 bases spanning the gap. The germline CDR1 and CDR2 sequences are SGDLS and YYNGEE. CDR3 sequence (DNA): TGTGCCAGCACCTTGGGGGGGGCCCTACAAGAGACCCAGTACTTC. Protein product: CASTLGGALQETQYF.

This chain connects TRBV27 to TRBJ2-2; D gene unclear. V was clipped by 7 bases and J by 3 bases, with 12 bases between them. The germline V gene encodes CDR1 MNHEY and CDR2 SMNVEV (reference sequence). The CDR3 extends over 14 amino acids. This chain's CDR3 is CASKETRDTGELFF. The CDR3 nucleotides read TGTGCCAGCAAGGAGACTCGGGACACCGGGGAGCTGTTTTTT.

This clone was recorded only once. The V gene is TRBV9, the J gene TRBJ2-7; 7 nucleotides match TRBD1. The CDR3 spans 16 residues. Trimming at V came to 2 bases and at J to 1 base, leaving 9 bases not matched to a gene. Germline CDR1 SGDLS, CDR2 YYNGEE. DNA for the CDR3: TGTGCCAGCAGCGTTAGAAGCCGGGACAGATCCTACGAGCAGTACTTC. As protein: CASSVRSRDRSYEQYF.

On this clone itself: The sample holds other DNA sequences that translate to the same CDR3. This chain uses TRBV5-1 with TRBJ1-3; the D is unclear. From germline, CDR1 is SGHRS and CDR2 YFSETQ. CDR3 size: 13 residues. The ends were cut back, 0 bases at V and 4 bases at J, with 5 bases in the middle. CDR3 nucleotides: TGCGCCAGCAGCTTGGACCGGGGAAACACCATATATTTT. Protein: CASSLDRGNTIYF.

This clone was counted a single time. This chain connects TRBV7-8 to TRBJ1-1; the D is unclear. Between the trimmed V and J ends, which lost 0 bases and 1 base, there was a span of 15 bases. Per the germline V gene, CDR1 is SGHVS and CDR2 is FQNEAQ. The CDR3 has 17 amino acids. Here the CDR3 DNA reads TGTGCCAGCAGCTTAGCGTTTAGAACGGCGGCGAACACTGAAGCTTTCTTT. This encodes CASSLAFRTAANTEAFF. The full variable domain, completed using reference TRBV7-8 and TRBJ1-1, is GAGVSQSPRYKVAKRGQDVALRCDPISGHVSLFWYQQALGQGPEFLTYFQNEAQLDKSGLPSDRFFAERPEGSVSTLKIQRTQQEDSAVYLCASSLAFRTAANTEAFFGQGTRLTVV.

The chain carries TRBV2 and TRBJ1-5; 10 positions match TRBD1. This CDR3 is 17 amino acids long. Germline CDR1 is SNHLY and CDR2 is FYNNEI. V shed 6 bases, J shed 1 base, and the junction held 9 bases outside the gene matches. CDR3 DNA: TGTGCCAGCAGGGGAGGACAGGGGGGGACGAGCAATCAGCCCCAGCATTTT. Its translation is CASRGGQGGTSNQPQHF. Full variable domain (missing parts from reference TRBV2 and TRBJ1-5): EPEVTQTPSHQVTQMGQEVILRCVPISNHLYFYWYRQILGQKVEFLVSFYNNEISEKSEIFDDQFSVERPDGSNFTLKIRSTKLEDSAMYFCASRGGQGGTSNQPQHFGDGTRLSIL.

The chain employs TRBV4-3 and TRBJ2-7, with D possibly being TRBD1 (6 bases). Germline V gene data show CDR1 as LGHNA and CDR2 as YSLEER. Between the trimmed V and J ends, which lost 0 bases and 2 bases, there was a span of 14 bases. The CDR3 loop spans 16 amino acids. The CDR3 DNA is TGCGCCAGCAGCCAAGAACCAGTGGCAGGGGCCTACGAGCAGTACTTC. This codes for CASSQEPVAGAYEQYF.

The rearrangement links TRBV2 to TRBJ1-2; 9 nucleotides match TRBD1. V lost 4 bases, J lost 3 bases, and 0 bases stayed unmatched. The CDR3 contains 13 residues. Germline lookup yields CDR1 SNHLY and CDR2 FYNNEI. CDR3 sequence (DNA): TGTGCCAGCAGTGGGGACAGGGACTATGGCTACACCTTC. Protein sequence: CASSGDRDYGYTF. Looking up the rest from reference TRBV2 and TRBJ1-2 gives the full variable domain: EPEVTQTPSHQVTQMGQEVILRCVPISNHLYFYWYRQILGQKVEFLVSFYNNEISEKSEIFDDQFSVERPDGSNFTLKIRSTKLEDSAMYFCASSGDRDYGYTFGSGTRLTVV.

This sequence joins TRBV9 and TRBJ2-3, with D hard to call. The CDR3 is 13 residues long. Trimming took off 1 base at V and 6 bases at J, with 9 bases between the two ends. Looked up from germline, CDR1 is SGDLS and CDR2 is YYNGEE. Here the CDR3 DNA reads TGTGCCAGCAGCGTATCATCCCGGGATACGCAGTATTTT. It is translated as CASSVSSRDTQYF.